These 14 T cell receptor beta chains originate from one sample sequenced in a study of T cell repertoires in cytomegalovirus infection. TCRdb reanalysed the reads using MiXCR and keeps one entry per CDR3 protein. Of roughly 100,000 distinct CDR3 sequences listed, roughly 39% were seen once; the top ten hold 65% to 75%. No antigen has been assigned to these receptors. Sequenced material: CD8+ T cells from cultured PBMCs, taken from culture after CMV antigen stimulation. These receptors all come from a human donor in good health (CMV status not recorded). Some clones in this sample may be carry-over from other donors' samples.

This clonotype was detected once. The chain links TRBV19 to TRBJ2-1, with 9 bases identical to TRBD2. V was pared by 0 bases and J by 3 bases, with 3 bases of the junction left unmatched. The CDR3 totals 16 residues. The germline V gene has CDR1 LNHDA and CDR2 SQIVND (reference sequence). CDR3 in amino acids: CASSIERGGLYNEQFF. The CDR3 DNA reads TGTGCCAGTAGTATAGAGCGGGGGGGCCTCTACAATGAGCAGTTCTTC.

The rearrangement uses TRBV6-5 and TRBJ2-7, with D uncertain. V was clipped by 2 bases and J by 2 bases, with 4 bases between them. The CDR3 extends over 12 amino acids. Germline assignment: CDR1 MNHEY and CDR2 SVGAGI. Here the CDR3 DNA reads TGTGCCAGCAGTTACGGAACCTACGAGCAGTACTTC. Amino acid sequence: CASSYGTYEQYF.

A few counts support this clonotype. The CDR3 coding sequence is TGTGCCAGCAGCTTAGTGTCAGGGATGAACACTGAAGCTTTCTTT. Its translation: CASSLVSGMNTEAFF. This chain links TRBV7-6 with TRBJ1-1, with a tentative D call TRBD1 (5 bases). The V end was cut by 1 base, the J end by 0 bases, with 9 bases between. Germline-derived CDR1 and CDR2 are SGHVS and FNYEAQ. CDR3 length: 15 amino acids. Combining the CDR3 with reference TRBV7-6 and TRBJ1-1 gives the whole variable domain GAGVSQSPRYKVTKRGQDVALRCDPISGHVSLYWYRQALGQGPEFLTYFNYEAQQDKSGLPNDRFSAERPEGSISTLTIQRTEQRDSAMYRCASSLVSGMNTEAFFGQGTRLTVV.

The chain links TRBV2 to TRBJ2-1; TRBD1 might be the D (6 bases). The CDR3 consists of 13 residues. Germline V lookup: CDR1 SNHLY, CDR2 FYNNEI. Trimming cost V 4 bases and J 8 bases, with 12 bases left between them. The CDR3 DNA reads TGTGCCAGCAGTGGGTCAGGGGACGATGAGCAGTTCTTC. This encodes CASSGSGDDEQFF. The full variable domain, rest sourced from reference TRBV2 and TRBJ2-1, is EPEVTQTPSHQVTQMGQEVILRCVPISNHLYFYWYRQILGQKVEFLVSFYNNEISEKSEIFDDQFSVERPDGSNFTLKIRSTKLEDSAMYFCASSGSGDDEQFFGPGTRLTVL.

This clonotype came up once. The genes are TRBV7-6 and TRBJ2-5; D is ambiguous. CDR1 and CDR2 (germline): SGHVS, FNYEAQ. The CDR3 loop spans 11 amino acids. V lost 8 bases and J 4 bases, leaving 8 bases between the germline ends. The CDR3 DNA follows: TGTGCCAGCCACTCCAGAGAGACCCAGTACTTC. Translating gives CASHSRETQYF.

The rearrangement links TRBV27 to TRBJ1-2; perhaps TRBD1 as D (6 bases). From germline, CDR1 is MNHEY and CDR2 SMNVEV (reference sequence). V was shortened by 0 bases and J by 1 base, with 15 bases between the two germline ends. The CDR3 is 17 amino acids. The CDR3 is CASSLSPQGAFNYGYTF. The CDR3 nucleotides read TGTGCCAGCAGTTTATCCCCACAGGGAGCTTTTAACTATGGCTACACCTTC.

The J gene is TRBJ1-1, the V gene TRBV4-1; D gene uncertain. The CDR3 has 14 amino acids. The germline gives CDR1 MGHRA, CDR2 YSYEKL. Trimming removed 1 base from V and 4 bases from J, with 10 bases in between. The CDR3 coding sequence is TGCGCCAGCAGCCAAGGACGTCTCGCCACTGAAGCTTTCTTT. Translated, it gives CASSQGRLATEAFF.

This clonotype has ten or more counts. V is TRBV5-8 and J is TRBJ2-5, with unresolved D. V lost 6 bases to trimming and J lost 8 bases, with 14 bases between them. The CDR3 totals 12 residues. Looked up from germline, CDR1 is SGHTS and CDR2 is YDEGEE. The CDR3 coding sequence is TGTGCCAGCATTCCTTTTGGGTACACCCAGTACTTC. Translating gives CASIPFGYTQYF.

V gene TRBV6-6 combines with J gene TRBJ1-6; D is unresolved. Germline V gene data show CDR1 as MNHNY and CDR2 as SVGAGI (reference sequence). Trimming cost V 2 bases and J 8 bases, with 16 bases left between them. The CDR3 totals 16 residues. In DNA form, the CDR3 reads TGTGCCAGCAGTTACCTTGTCCCAAATCGAGATTCACCCCTCCACTTT. It encodes CASSYLVPNRDSPLHF.

This chain connects TRBV12-3 or TRBV12-4 to TRBJ1-1, with a weak D call TRBD1 (6 bases). Trimming stripped 7 bases from V and 6 bases from J, with 15 bases between. This CDR3 contains 13 residues. The CDR3 DNA follows: TGTGCCAGCACCCTCGGGGAGGGGGCTGAAGCTTTCTTT. Encoded protein: CASTLGEGAEAFF.

The V and J genes are TRBV10-3 and TRBJ1-1, with 7 bases that match TRBD1. V lost 6 bases to trimming and J lost 1 base; unmatched junction nucleotides: 8. The CDR3 spans 15 residues. The germline V gene has CDR1 ENHRY and CDR2 SYGVKD. The DNA for the CDR3 is TGTGCCATCAGCGACCCTGACAGGGAGAACACTGAAGCTTTCTTT. It specifies CAISDPDRENTEAFF.

This clonotype was observed a handful of times. This chain joins TRBV7-2 and TRBJ2-1; 12 bases are a match to TRBD2. The CDR3 totals 15 residues. Germline V gene sequence: CDR1 SGHTA, CDR2 FQGNSA. With V trimmed by 4 bases and J by 6 bases, 4 bases remained unmatched. CDR3 nucleotides: TGTGCCAGCAGCTACGTGGGACTAGCGGGCAATGAGCAGTTCTTC. It codes for CASSYVGLAGNEQFF.

J is TRBJ1-1 and V is TRBV2, with TRBD1 as a possible D gene (5 bases). The CDR3 totals 14 residues. Germline values: CDR1 SNHLY, CDR2 FYNNEI. V lost 3 bases and J lost 1, with 9 bases in between. This CDR3 reads CASSEGPRNTEAFF. Here the CDR3 DNA reads TGTGCCAGCAGTGAGGGGCCGAGGAACACTGAAGCTTTCTTT.

V is TRBV2 and J is TRBJ1-1, with a weak D call TRBD1 (6 bases). Trimming left V 7 bases short and J 0 bases short, with 12 bases between. CDR3 size: 14 residues. From germline, CDR1 is SNHLY and CDR2 FYNNEI. The CDR3 region has the DNA TGTGCCAGCAAGGGGGAGGGCATGAACACTGAAGCTTTCTTT. It codes for CASKGEGMNTEAFF.